The entry below describes one TCR beta chain. The source of the sample is a study of cytomegalovirus exposure and HLA in healthy donors. PCR involved 60 Vbeta and 13 Jbeta primers. TCRdb's copy holds only in-frame clones and misses some; the assay was immunoSEQ multiplex PCR. The table lists some 170,000 clones, about 71% of them singletons. Germline lookup yields CDR1 MDHEN and CDR2 SYDVKM. V was trimmed by 5 bases and J by 11 bases, leaving 15 bases between them. The CDR3 length is 12 residues. The chain links TRBV28 to TRBJ2-5; D uncertain. Source material: PBMCs. This receptor was taken from a woman under 40 in good health and CMV-seronegative. The CDR3 nucleotides read TGTGCCAGCAGTCAAGGCTATTCGGGTCAGTACTTC. This sequence encodes CASSQGYSGQYF.